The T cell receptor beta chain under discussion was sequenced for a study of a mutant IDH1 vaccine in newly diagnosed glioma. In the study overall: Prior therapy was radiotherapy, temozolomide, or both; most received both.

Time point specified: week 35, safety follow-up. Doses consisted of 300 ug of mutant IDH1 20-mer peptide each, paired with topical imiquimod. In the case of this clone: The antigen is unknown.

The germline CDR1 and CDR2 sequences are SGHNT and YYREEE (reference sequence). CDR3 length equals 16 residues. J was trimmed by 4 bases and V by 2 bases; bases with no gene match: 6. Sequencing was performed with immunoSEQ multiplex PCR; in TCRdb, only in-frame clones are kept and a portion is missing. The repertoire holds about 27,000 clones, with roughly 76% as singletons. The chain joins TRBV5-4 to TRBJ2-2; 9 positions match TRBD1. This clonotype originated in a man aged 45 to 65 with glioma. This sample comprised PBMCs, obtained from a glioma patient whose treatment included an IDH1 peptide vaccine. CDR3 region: CASSLQQGARTGELFF. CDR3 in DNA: TGTGCCAGCAGCTTACAACAGGGGGCGCGCACCGGGGAGCTGTTTTTT. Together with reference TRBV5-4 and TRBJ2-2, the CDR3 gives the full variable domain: ETGVTQSPTHLIKTRGQQVTLRCSSQSGHNTVSWYQQALGQGPQFIFQYYREEENGRGNFPPRFSGLQFPNYSSELNVNALELDDSALYLCASSLQQGARTGELFFGEGSRLTVL.